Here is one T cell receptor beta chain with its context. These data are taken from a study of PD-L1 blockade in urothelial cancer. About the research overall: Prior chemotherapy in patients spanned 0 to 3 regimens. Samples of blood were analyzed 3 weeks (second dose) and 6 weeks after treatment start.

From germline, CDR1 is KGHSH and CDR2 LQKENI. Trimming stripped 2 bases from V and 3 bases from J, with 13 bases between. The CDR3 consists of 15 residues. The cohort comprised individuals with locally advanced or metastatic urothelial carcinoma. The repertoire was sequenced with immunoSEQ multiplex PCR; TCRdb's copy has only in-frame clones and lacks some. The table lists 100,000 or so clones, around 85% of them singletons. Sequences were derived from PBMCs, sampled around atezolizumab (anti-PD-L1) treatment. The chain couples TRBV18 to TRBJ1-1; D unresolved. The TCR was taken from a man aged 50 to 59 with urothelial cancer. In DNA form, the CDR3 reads TGTGCCAGCTCACCAAATGAGGGCTCATACACTGAAGCTTTCTTT. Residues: CASSPNEGSYTEAFF.